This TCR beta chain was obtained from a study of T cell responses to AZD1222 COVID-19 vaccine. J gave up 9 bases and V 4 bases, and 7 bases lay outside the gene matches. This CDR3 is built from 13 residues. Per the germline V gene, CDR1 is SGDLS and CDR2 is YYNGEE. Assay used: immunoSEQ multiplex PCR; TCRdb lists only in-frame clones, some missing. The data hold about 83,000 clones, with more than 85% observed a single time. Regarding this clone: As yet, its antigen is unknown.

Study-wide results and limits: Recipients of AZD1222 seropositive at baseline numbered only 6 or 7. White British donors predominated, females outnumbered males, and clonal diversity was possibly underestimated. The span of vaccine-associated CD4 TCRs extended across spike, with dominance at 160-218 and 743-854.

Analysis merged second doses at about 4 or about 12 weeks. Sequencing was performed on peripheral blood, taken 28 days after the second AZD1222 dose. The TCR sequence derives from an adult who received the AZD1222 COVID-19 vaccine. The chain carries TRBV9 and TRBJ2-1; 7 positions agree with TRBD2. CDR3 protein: CASSPRTSGEQFF. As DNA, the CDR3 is TGTGCCAGCAGCCCTCGGACTAGTGGTGAGCAGTTCTTC.